This T cell receptor (beta chain) was captured by sequencing in a study of B cell selection in AIRE deficiency. General study results and limits: Healthy donors alone shared 31.6% of 4,000 or so Treg sequences; patients alone less than 10%.

Authors' analysis steps: Pooled Tregs gave about 5.65x10^4 patient and approximately 1x10^5 donor TCRbeta sequences. The data were produced by immunoSEQ multiplex PCR, yet TCRdb's version contains in-frame clones alone and is incomplete. V and J calls and clone size come straight from that table; D and trimming were deduced from the DNA. The data contain 20,000 to 25,000 clones, roughly 93% of them singletons. With respect to this clone: Its antigen is not known.

Germline assignment: CDR1 SGHAT and CDR2 FQNNGV. The ends were cut back, 2 bases at V and 8 bases at J, with 8 bases in the middle. This CDR3 comprises 12 residues. Sorted regulatory T cells were CD4-positive, CD25-high and CD127-low or negative. This sequence originates from a human donor with AIRE deficiency. This sequence joins TRBV11-2 and TRBJ2-3; D unclear. The sample comprised Tregs sorted from PBMCs. CDR3 sequence: CASSLFFGTQYF. CDR3 sequence (DNA): TGTGCCAGCAGCTTATTCTTTGGTACGCAGTATTTT.